This T cell receptor beta chain was profiled in a study of blood T cells in healthy people across ages. General observations from the study: As age increased, TCR beta diversity per million T cells fell in a roughly linear fashion.

Together with a sample-barcoded 5' primer, a J-beta primer mix was included in a second PCR lasting about 7 to 11 cycles. Each TCR beta cDNA got a 12-nucleotide random molecular identifier. TCRdb re-analysed the 5' RACE reads in MiXCR, keeping a single row per CDR3 protein. Found here are 650,000 to 1,000,000 distinct CDR3 sequences, approximately 35% of them singletons; the top ten hold approximately 12%. The length of the CDR3 is 15 residues. Germline lookup yields CDR1 DFQATT and CDR2 SNEGSKA (reference sequence). Unmatched junction bases numbered 4, after V lost 6 bases and J lost 2 bases. The authors drew around 11 milliliters of peripheral blood from each donor. For this clonotype: Its antigen is as yet unknown.

V usage is TRBV20-1 and J usage is TRBJ2-3, with 14 positions matching TRBD2. Sequencing input: blood. The origin of this receptor is a man aged 18 to 29 in good health. In nucleotides, the CDR3 is TGCAGTGCGGAGACTAGCGGGGGGGTCACAGATACGCAGTATTTT. Amino acid sequence: CSAETSGGVTDTQYF.